These 20 T cell receptor beta chains share one sample of origin, sequenced in a study of blood T cell repertoires in COVID-19 (dated by TCRdb to between 2020 and 2021). The library was built by means of the immunoSEQ multiplex PCR assay. Not all clones reach the TCRdb copy of this immuneACCESS table, which keeps in-frame sequences only. Checked studies attribute under half of the gap to unresolved V genes and leave the rest unexplained. For this sample the table gives 190,000 or so clones, of which 80% to 90% were detected only once. The ten largest clones take up under 3% of the sample. Sequencing was carried out using peripheral blood. The receptors were gathered from a man aged 50 to 60 with active or convalescent COVID-19.

The chain couples TRBV13 to TRBJ2-1, with 8 bases fitting TRBD2. Per germline, CDR1 PRHDT and CDR2 FYEKMQ (reference sequence). V gave up 5 bases and J gave up 7 bases; unmatched junction bases: 13. This CDR3 contains 16 residues. The CDR3, as DNA: TGTGCCAGCAGCCTACCGCCGGGAGGGAACTTGAATGAGCAGTTCTTC. Translation: CASSLPPGGNLNEQFF.

The chain uses TRBV14 and TRBJ1-4; 10 bases line up with TRBD1. CDR3 length: 18 residues. Germline loops: CDR1 SGHDN, CDR2 FVKESK. V lost 0 bases, J lost 7 bases, and 11 bases stayed unmatched. This CDR3 is CASSQERGLTGGFEKLFF. The CDR3 DNA is TGTGCCAGCAGCCAAGAACGCGGCCTGACAGGGGGCTTTGAAAAACTGTTTTTT.

The V and J genes are TRBV30 and TRBJ1-6; D ambiguous. V was trimmed by 2 bases and J by 6 bases, leaving 17 bases between them. This CDR3 spans 16 amino acids. Germline CDR1 is GTSNPN and CDR2 is SVGIG (reference sequence). Written as DNA, the CDR3 is TGTGCCTGGAGTCTCCCTCCGGACGGGGTTAATTCACCCCTCCACTTT. This codes for CAWSLPPDGVNSPLHF.

The genes are TRBV18 and TRBJ1-2; D perhaps matches TRBD1 (5 bases). Per the germline V gene, CDR1 is KGHSH and CDR2 is LQKENI. The CDR3 extends over 13 amino acids. V shed 6 bases and J shed 4 bases, with 12 bases lying between them. The CDR3 loop reads CASSPDSLYGYTF. The CDR3 coding sequence is TGTGCCAGCTCCCCCGACAGTCTCTATGGCTACACCTTC.

The V call is TRBV12-3 or TRBV12-4, the J call TRBJ1-2; D call uncertain. The CDR3 runs to 12 residues. Trimming stripped 7 bases from V and 4 bases from J, with 10 bases between. The CDR3 is CASNGNAYGYTF. In nucleotides, the CDR3 is TGTGCCAGCAATGGCAACGCCTATGGCTACACCTTC.

The CDR3 is CASSRVSNQPQHF. CDR3 in DNA: TGTGCCAGCAGCCGGGTTAGCAATCAGCCCCAGCATTTT. The chain combines TRBV11-2 with TRBJ1-5; no definite D call. Trimming shortened V by 5 bases and J by 0 bases, and 5 bases separated the two germline ends. This CDR3 has 13 amino acids. Germline lookup yields CDR1 SGHAT and CDR2 FQNNGV.

The rearrangement uses TRBV3-1 (or the pseudogene TRBV3-2) and TRBJ2-5, with 7 positions matching TRBD1. The germline V gene has CDR1 LGHDT and CDR2 YNNKEL (reference sequence). CDR3 length equals 16 residues. J lost 5 bases, V lost 4 bases, and 13 bases had no gene match. CDR3 coding DNA: TGTGCCAGCAGCCCAACCCAGAGGGGGCTGAGGGAGACCCAGTACTTC. Protein product: CASSPTQRGLRETQYF.

The chain uses TRBV10-3 and TRBJ2-3; 7 nucleotides align to TRBD1. Germline V gene lookup returns CDR1 ENHRY and CDR2 SYGVKD. This CDR3 contains 14 residues. Trimming removed 4 bases from V and 1 base from J; junction bases left unmatched: 2. In DNA form, the CDR3 reads TGTGCCATCAGTGGCACAGGGGGCACAGATACGCAGTATTTT. Protein product: CAISGTGGTDTQYF.

V and J are TRBV18 and TRBJ2-7; 8 bases align to TRBD1. Germline V CDR1 and CDR2: KGHSH, LQKENI. V shed 5 bases and J 2 bases; nucleotides not matched to a gene: 5. The CDR3 has 14 residues. The CDR3 DNA sequence: TGTGCCAGCTCAACCCGGGACAGGCCCTACGAGCAGTACTTC. Protein: CASSTRDRPYEQYF.

This sequence joins TRBV12-1 and TRBJ1-4; no DNA check was done on the table's D call, TRBD1. TRBV12-1 is an annotated pseudogene. The CDR3 spans 14 residues. CDR3 bases: TGTGCCAGCAGCTACAGGGCGGAGTGTGAAAAACTGTTTTTT. This sequence encodes CASSYRAECEKLFF.

The chain couples TRBV19 to TRBJ1-1; D is undetermined. The CDR3 has 13 amino acids. Germline values: CDR1 LNHDA, CDR2 SQIVND (reference sequence). V was cut by 10 bases and J by 0 bases, with 12 bases left in between. CDR3 region: CATVQQMNTEAFF. The CDR3 nucleotides are TGTGCCACAGTACAACAGATGAACACTGAAGCTTTCTTT.

The J gene is TRBJ2-7, the V gene TRBV10-3; 9 bases are a match to TRBD1. The germline CDR1 and CDR2 sequences are ENHRY and SYGVKD. The CDR3 totals 13 residues. The ends lost 6 bases at V and 6 bases at J; junction bases unmatched: 6. The CDR3 bases are TGTGCCATCAGGACAGGGGGAGACGGCGAGCAGTACTTC. It translates to CAIRTGGDGEQYF.

In this sample, this clone turned up once. The rearrangement uses TRBV28 and TRBJ2-1; TRBD2 matches at 12 bases. Losses at the gene ends were 6 bases for V and 7 bases for J; bases not matched to a gene: 10. CDR3 length equals 16 residues. CDR1 MDHEN and CDR2 SYDVKM come from the germline V gene. This CDR3 is CASRTETSGSTNEQFF. In DNA, the CDR3 is TGTGCCAGCAGGACGGAGACTAGCGGGAGTACGAATGAGCAGTTCTTC.

V is TRBV29-1 and J is TRBJ2-2, with a weak D call TRBD1 (5 bases). Germline V gives CDR1 SQVTM, CDR2 ANQGSEA. This CDR3 comprises 12 residues. The V and J ends lost 6 bases and 1 base respectively, with 6 bases between them. The CDR3 reads CSVDRNTGELFF. The CDR3 region has the DNA TGCAGCGTCGACAGGAACACCGGGGAGCTGTTTTTT.

J is TRBJ1-4 and V is TRBV27, with 7 bases matching TRBD1. The CDR3 covers 15 residues. V trimming: 5 bases; J trimming: 3 bases; junction bases outside the gene matches: 6. CDR1 and CDR2 from the germline V gene are MNHEY and SMNVEV (reference sequence). CDR3 sequence reads: CASSPWDSSNEKLFF. CDR3 bases: TGTGCCAGCAGTCCATGGGACAGTTCTAATGAAAAACTGTTTTTT.

The J gene is TRBJ1-5, the V gene TRBV7-8; 9 bases map to TRBD1. The germline CDR1 and CDR2 sequences are SGHVS and FQNEAQ. There are 17 residues in the CDR3. The V and J ends lost 8 bases and 0 bases, in that order; junction bases with no gene match: 11. CDR3 sequence: CASGWTGERYSNQPQHF. The CDR3 nucleotides read TGTGCCAGCGGGTGGACAGGGGAGAGGTATAGCAATCAGCCCCAGCATTTT.

V usage is TRBV20-1 and J usage is TRBJ1-2, with D possibly being TRBD1 (5 bases). V dropped 0 bases and J dropped 10 bases, with 9 bases sitting between them. Germline V lookup: CDR1 DFQATT, CDR2 SNEGSKA (reference sequence). The CDR3 length is 11 residues. Written as DNA, the CDR3 is TGCAGTGCTAGAGATCGGGGGGTCTACACCTTC. Translating gives CSARDRGVYTF.

This rearrangement joins TRBV12-5 to TRBJ1-1; possibly TRBD1 for D (5 bases). The ends were cut back, 5 bases at V and 3 bases at J, with 13 bases in the middle. Germline CDR1 LGHNT, CDR2 FRNRAP. CDR3 size: 14 residues. CDR3 amino acids: CASGPPGYDTEAFF. Here the CDR3 DNA reads TGTGCTAGTGGTCCCCCAGGGTACGACACTGAAGCTTTCTTT. Looking up the rest from reference TRBV12-5 and TRBJ1-1 gives the full variable domain: DARVTQTPRHKVTEMGQEVTMRCQPILGHNTVFWYRQTMMQGLELLAYFRNRAPLDDSGMPKDRFSAEMPDATLATLKIQPSEPRDSAVYFCASGPPGYDTEAFFGQGTRLTVV.

The chain employs TRBV6-6 and TRBJ1-1; 7 bases are a match to TRBD1. In germline, CDR1 is MNHNY, CDR2 SVGAGI (reference sequence). Germline trimming cut 6 bases from V and 4 bases from J; bases unmatched to any gene: 5. The length of the CDR3 is 13 residues. The CDR3 nucleotides read TGTGCCAGCAGACAGGGGTCAGGCACTGAAGCTTTCTTT. Protein product: CASRQGSGTEAFF.

The rearrangement uses TRBV5-1 and TRBJ1-1, with a tentative D call TRBD1 (5 bases). Germline loops: CDR1 SGHRS, CDR2 YFSETQ. CDR3 length: 15 residues. V lost 0 bases and J lost 4, with 13 bases in between. CDR3: CASSLGSGWGTEAFF. The CDR3 bases are TGCGCCAGCAGCTTGGGGTCAGGGTGGGGCACTGAAGCTTTCTTT.